This T cell receptor (beta chain) is drawn from a study of blood T cell repertoires in COVID-19. The overall study: Collection of acute and convalescent COVID-19 samples took place in the United States, Italy and Spain. The analysed material was cDNA or gDNA that came from T cells, B-cell-depleted T cells, or PBMCs.

Original data processing: Amplification from reference gene primers served as the basis for estimated nucleated cell counts. TCRdb keeps only in-frame clones here, not all; method: immunoSEQ multiplex PCR. The V and J calls and clone size were taken over from that table, and D and trimming were inferred from the DNA. The repertoire holds fewer than 90,000 clones, with 84% as singletons. The sequence derives from a human donor in a cohort sampled during active COVID-19. The source material was peripheral blood.

CDR3 loop: CASSIPHSNQPQHF. The CDR3 DNA follows: TGTGCCAGTAGTATTCCACATAGCAATCAGCCCCAGCATTTT. This chain joins TRBV19 and TRBJ1-5, with D unresolved. V gave up 3 bases and J gave up 0 bases, with 6 bases separating them. From germline, CDR1 is LNHDA and CDR2 SQIVND (reference sequence). The CDR3 has 14 amino acids. Full variable domain (missing parts from reference TRBV19 and TRBJ1-5): DGGITQSPKYLFRKEGQNVTLSCEQNLNHDAMYWYRQDPGQGLRLIYYSQIVNDFQKGDIAEGYSVSREKKESFPLTVTSAQKNPTAFYLCASSIPHSNQPQHFGDGTRLSIL.